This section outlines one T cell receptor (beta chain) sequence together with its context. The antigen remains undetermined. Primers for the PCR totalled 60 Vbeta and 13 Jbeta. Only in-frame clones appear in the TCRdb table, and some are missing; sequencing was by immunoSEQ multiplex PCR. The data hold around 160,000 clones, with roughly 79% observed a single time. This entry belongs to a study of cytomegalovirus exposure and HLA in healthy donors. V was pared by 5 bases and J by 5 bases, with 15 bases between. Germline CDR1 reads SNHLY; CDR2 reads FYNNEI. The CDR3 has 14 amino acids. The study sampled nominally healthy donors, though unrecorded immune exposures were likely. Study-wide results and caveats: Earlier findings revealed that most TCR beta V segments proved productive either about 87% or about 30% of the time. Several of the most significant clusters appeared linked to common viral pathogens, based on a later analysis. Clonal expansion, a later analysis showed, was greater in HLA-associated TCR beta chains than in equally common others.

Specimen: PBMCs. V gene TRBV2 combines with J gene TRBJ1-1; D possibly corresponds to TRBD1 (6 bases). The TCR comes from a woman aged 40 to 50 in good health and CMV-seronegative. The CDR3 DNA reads TGTGCCAGCAGTCCTCAGGGAGGGGGAACTGAAGCTTTCTTT. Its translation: CASSPQGGGTEAFF.